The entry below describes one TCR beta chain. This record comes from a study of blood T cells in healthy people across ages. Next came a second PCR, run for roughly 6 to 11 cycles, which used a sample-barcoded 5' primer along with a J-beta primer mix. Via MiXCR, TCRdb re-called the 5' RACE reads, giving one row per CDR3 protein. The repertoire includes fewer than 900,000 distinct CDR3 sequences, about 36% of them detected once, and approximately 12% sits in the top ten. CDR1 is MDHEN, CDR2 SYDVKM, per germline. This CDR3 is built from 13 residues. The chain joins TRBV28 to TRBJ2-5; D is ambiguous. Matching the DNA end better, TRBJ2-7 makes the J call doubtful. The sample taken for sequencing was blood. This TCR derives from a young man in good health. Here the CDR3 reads CASSLFPTYEQYF. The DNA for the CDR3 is TGTGCCAGCAGTTTATTCCCTACTTACGAGCAGTACTTC.